This TCR beta chain was retrieved from a study of early T cells in non-severe SARS-CoV-2 infection. The ends lost 4 bases at V and 5 bases at J; junction bases unmatched: 5. CDR3 length: 14 residues. Germline lookup yields CDR1 LGHDT and CDR2 YNNKEL (reference sequence). TCRdb used MiXCR to reprocess the 5' RACE reads, holding one entry per CDR3 protein. The sample carries tens of thousands of distinct CDR3 sequences, approximately 10% recorded once. This clonotype has a handful of counts. The sequenced sample consisted of whole blood. This TCR came from an adult who was a healthcare worker with PCR-confirmed SARS-CoV-2 infection or an uninfected control (not recorded which). V is TRBV3-1 and J is TRBJ2-1, with 7 bases lining up with TRBD2. The CDR3 DNA reads as TGTGCCAGCAGCCCGCCAGCGGGAAACAATGAGCAGTTCTTC. Protein: CASSPPAGNNEQFF.